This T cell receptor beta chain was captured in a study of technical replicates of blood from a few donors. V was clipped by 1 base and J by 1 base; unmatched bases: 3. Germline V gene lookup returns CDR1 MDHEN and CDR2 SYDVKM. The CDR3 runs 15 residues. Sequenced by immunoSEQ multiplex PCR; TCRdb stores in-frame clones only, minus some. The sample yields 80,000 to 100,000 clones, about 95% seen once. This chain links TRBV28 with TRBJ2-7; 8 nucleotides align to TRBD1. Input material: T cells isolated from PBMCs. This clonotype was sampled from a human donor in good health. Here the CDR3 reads CASSLSDRASYEQYF. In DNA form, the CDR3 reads TGTGCCAGCAGTTTATCGGACAGGGCGTCCTACGAGCAGTACTTC.